This T cell receptor (beta chain) comes out of a study of T-cell memory formation after mild COVID-19. The CDR3 loop spans 12 amino acids. Germline CDR1 and CDR2: LNHNV and YYDKDF (reference sequence). Trimming took 0 bases from V and 9 from J, leaving 6 bases between them. TCRdb analysed the 5' RACE reads with MiXCR anew, one entry per CDR3 protein. The sample lists about 110,000 distinct CDR3 sequences; about 18% were seen once. The chain employs TRBV15 and TRBJ2-1, with D unresolved. The source material was PBMCs or a T cell subset sorted from them (not recorded which). The TCR originated in a man younger than 35 who had mild COVID-19 (a few samples of this study predate the infection). Cell type and time point are not known. The CDR3 loop reads CATSRDHSEQFF. Written as DNA, the CDR3 is TGTGCCACCAGCAGAGATCACTCTGAGCAGTTCTTC.